The 6 T cell receptor beta chains presented below share a single source sample, sequenced in a study of blood T cells in healthy people across ages (dated by TCRdb to the mid-2010s). The library was prepared using 5' RACE. The sequencer was an Illumina HiSeq 2500. A second PCR of roughly 6 to 11 cycles was performed with a sample-barcoded 5' primer and a J-beta primer mix. TCRdb redid the processing of the public reads, applying fastp at Q25 and MiXCR, and retained in-frame beta chains. Entries that share a CDR3 protein sequence are merged under the most common genes and DNA. Recorded for this sample are some 1.7 million distinct CDR3 sequences; approximately 30% of them occurred a single time. 7.7% of the sample rests with the top ten. The sequenced sample consisted of blood. The receptors shown here come from a woman aged 25 to 39 in good health.

The chain carries TRBV20-1 and TRBJ2-7; 7 bases are a match to TRBD2. V lost 7 bases to trimming and J lost 3 bases; unmatched junction nucleotides: 9. The CDR3 runs 13 residues. Germline CDR1 is DFQATT and CDR2 is SNEGSKA (reference sequence). CDR3 DNA: TGCAGTGGGACCGGGACTACAAACTACGAGCAGTACTTC. Protein: CSGTGTTNYEQYF.

Many counts were recorded for this clonotype. This rearrangement joins TRBV6-6 to TRBJ2-7, with D perhaps TRBD2 (6 bases). The CDR3 runs to 16 residues. The V gene's germline CDR1 is MNHNY and CDR2 SVGAGI (reference sequence). The V and J ends lost 2 bases and 3 bases respectively, with 17 bases between them. The CDR3 spells CASSYDSGVTNYEQYF. DNA for the CDR3: TGTGCCAGCAGTTACGATTCGGGGGTCACGAACTACGAGCAGTACTTC.

This clonotype showed up just a few times. The V and J genes are TRBV20-1 and TRBJ1-2; D unclear. Trimming left V 0 bases short and J 2 bases short, with 10 bases between. Germline V gene data show CDR1 as DFQATT and CDR2 as SNEGSKA (reference sequence). The CDR3 sequence is 14 residues long. CDR3 DNA sequence: TGCAGTGCTAGAGATATTAACACGAACTATGGCTACACCTTC. This encodes CSARDINTNYGYTF.

This clonotype was detected only a few times. The V call is TRBV7-2, the J call TRBJ2-5, with D perhaps assigned TRBD1 or TRBD2 (5 bases each). The CDR3 sequence is 13 residues long. V gave up 5 bases and J gave up 5 bases, with 12 bases separating them. CDR1 and CDR2 from the germline V gene are SGHTA and FQGNSA. The CDR3 DNA reads TGTGCCAGCAGCCGGGACCCAAAGGAGACCCAGTACTTC. This encodes CASSRDPKETQYF.

The chain has TRBV7-2 and TRBJ2-5; tentatively, D is TRBD2 (5 bases). Germline V lookup: CDR1 SGHTA, CDR2 FQGNSA. The CDR3 consists of 16 residues. The V and J ends lost 4 bases and 0 bases respectively, with 15 bases between them. DNA for the CDR3: TGTGCCAGCAGCTCCCAAGTTAGCGTTGACCAAGAGACCCAGTACTTC. It codes for CASSSQVSVDQETQYF.

Only a few counts were recorded for this clonotype. The chain uses TRBV7-2 and TRBJ2-7; maybe TRBD2 (5 bases). V was cut by 5 bases and J by 6 bases, with 14 bases left in between. Germline CDR1 and CDR2: SGHTA and FQGNSA. The CDR3 contains 13 residues. The CDR3 sequence: CASSPPLAREQYF. In DNA, the CDR3 is TGTGCCAGCAGCCCCCCCCTAGCCCGCGAGCAGTACTTC.